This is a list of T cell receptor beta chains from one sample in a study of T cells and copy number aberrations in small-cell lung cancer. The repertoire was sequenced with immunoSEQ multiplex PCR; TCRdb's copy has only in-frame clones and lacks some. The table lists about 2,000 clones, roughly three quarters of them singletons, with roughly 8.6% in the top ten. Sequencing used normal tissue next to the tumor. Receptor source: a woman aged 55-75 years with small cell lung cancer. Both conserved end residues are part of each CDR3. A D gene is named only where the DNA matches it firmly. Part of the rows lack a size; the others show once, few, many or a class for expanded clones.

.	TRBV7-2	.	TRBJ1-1	TGTGCCAGCAGTTACCGGAACACTGAAGCTTTCTTT	CASSYRNTEAFF
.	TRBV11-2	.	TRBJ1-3	TGTGCCAGCAGCTTTCGACAGGGAAACACCATATATTTT	CASSFRQGNTIYF
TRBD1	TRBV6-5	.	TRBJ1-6	TGTGCCAGCAGTTACGGGGGACAGGGGATAAGTTCACCCCTCCACTTT	CASSYGGQGISSPLHF
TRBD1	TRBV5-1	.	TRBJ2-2	TGCGCCAGCAGAACGGGACAGCCGGGCACCGGGGAGCTGTTTTTT	CASRTGQPGTGELFF
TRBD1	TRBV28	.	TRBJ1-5	TGTGCCAGCCGAACTCCAGGGGGCGGGAATCAGCCCCAGCATTTT	CASRTPGGGNQPQHF
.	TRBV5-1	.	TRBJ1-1	TGCGCCAGCAGTTCAGGACGGTGGCAGAACACTGAAGCTTTCTTT	CASSSGRWQNTEAFF
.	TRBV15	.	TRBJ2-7	TGTGCCACCAGCAGGTGGGCGGAATCCTACGAGCAGTACTTC	CATSRWAESYEQYF
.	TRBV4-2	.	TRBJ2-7	TGTGCCAGCAGCCATTACCGGGACACATCCTACGAGCAGTACTTC	CASSHYRDTSYEQYF
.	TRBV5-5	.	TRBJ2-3	TGTGCCAGCAGCTTGGTTCTCGGAGATACGCAGTATTTT	CASSLVLGDTQYF
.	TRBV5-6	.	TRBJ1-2	TGTGCCAGCAGCTTGGGGACAGCTCCGCGGGGCTACACCTTC	CASSLGTAPRGYTF
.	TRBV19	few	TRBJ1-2	TGTGCCAGCGAGCAGGGGCGGTATGGCTACACCTTC	CASEQGRYGYTF
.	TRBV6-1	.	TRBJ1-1	TGTGCCAGCACCGAGGGGGGGTTTTTGGCTTTCTTT	CASTEGGFLAFF
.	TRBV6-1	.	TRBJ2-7	TGTGCCAGCAGTCAGACTGATTTCTACGAGCAGTACTTC	CASSQTDFYEQYF
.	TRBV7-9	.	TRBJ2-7	TGTGCCAGCACCGACTGGGGCAGGGATCACGAGCAGTACTTC	CASTDWGRDHEQYF
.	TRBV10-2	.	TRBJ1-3	TGCGCCAGCCTCGGCGAAAGCTCTGGAAACACCATATATTTT	CASLGESSGNTIYF
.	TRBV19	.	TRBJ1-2	TGTGCCAGTACGGGGGGACTCTATGGCTACACCTTC	CASTGGLYGYTF
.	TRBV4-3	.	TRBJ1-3	TGCGCCAGCAGCCAAGAGTGGCCGAACTCTGGAAACACCATATATTTT	CASSQEWPNSGNTIYF